This TCR beta chain is drawn from a study of CD8 T cells in ankylosing spondylitis. The germline V gene has CDR1 MNHEY and CDR2 SMNVEV (reference sequence). This CDR3 contains 15 residues. V trimming: 6 bases; J trimming: 8 bases; junction bases outside the gene matches: 12. Regarding the study as a whole: The clones that were linked to disease were reported to be significantly enriched in matched synovial fluid samples from ankylosing spondylitis patients.

This clonotype was recorded many times. Its antigen is unknown. In making TCR beta libraries, quantitative 5'-RACE with molecular barcodes was used. Each CDR3 protein is one row after TCRdb ran MiXCR on the 5' RACE reads. The profile shows about 320,000 distinct CDR3 sequences, around 10% of them singletons. What was sequenced was blood, either unsorted or a sorted T cell fraction (not recorded which). J is TRBJ1-4 and V is TRBV27; 7 bases agree with TRBD1. The clonotype originates from a female donor with ankylosing spondylitis or in good health (not recorded which). The CDR3 coding sequence is TGTGCCAGCAGGCCCCTACAGGGGAGGCGCGAAAAACTGTTTTTT. Its translation: CASRPLQGRREKLFF. The whole variable domain, filled in from reference TRBV27 and TRBJ1-4, reads EAQVTQNPRYLITVTGKKLTVTCSQNMNHEYMSWYRQDPGLGLRQIYYSMNVEVTDKGDVPEGYKVSRKEKRNFPLILESPSPNQTSLYFCASRPLQGRREKLFFGSGTQLSVL.